Shown below are 5 T cell receptor beta chains from a single sample sequenced in a study of T-cell reconstitution after alpha-beta-depleted transplantation in children. TCRbeta library construction was performed incorporating unique molecular identifiers. TCRdb re-called the PCR reads with MiXCR, one entry per CDR3 protein. The sample holds roughly 200,000 distinct CDR3 sequences, approximately 8.4% seen once. The input for sequencing was PBMCs, mostly from graft donor cells, taken 360 days after TCRalphabeta/CD19-depleted stem cell transplant. The receptors derive from a male patient under 10 years old who had a stem cell transplant for acute myeloid leukemia, so the T cells may come from the graft donor.

This clonotype has more than one count but fewer than ten. J is TRBJ1-2 and V is TRBV6-1; perhaps TRBD1 as D (5 bases). Germline values: CDR1 MNHNS, CDR2 SASEGT. The V end was cut by 7 bases, the J end by 5 bases, with 20 bases between. The CDR3 is 15 amino acids. CDR3 DNA: TGTGCCAGCACCCTTGGCCAGGGAGTACAATATGGCTACACCTTC. It translates to CASTLGQGVQYGYTF.

This clonotype has at least ten counts. This chain uses TRBV6-5 with TRBJ1-6, with TRBD1 matching over 10 bases. Germline CDR1 MNHEY, CDR2 SVGAGI. The CDR3 sequence is 16 residues long. The V gene end was trimmed by 2 bases and the J gene end by 8 bases; junction bases not matched to a gene: 6. This chain's CDR3 is CASSYASGTGDSPLHF. The CDR3 DNA is TGTGCCAGCAGTTACGCCTCCGGGACAGGGGATTCACCCCTCCACTTT.

This clonotype was counted ten times or more. The CDR3 DNA sequence: TGCGCCAGCAGCCAGGGACTAAACGAAGGGACCGGGGAGCTGTTTTTT. Its translation: CASSQGLNEGTGELFF. V usage is TRBV5-1 and J usage is TRBJ2-2, with TRBD2 matching 7 bases. The V and J ends lost 4 bases and 5 bases, in that order; junction bases with no gene match: 11. The CDR3 totals 16 residues. CDR1 SGHRS and CDR2 YFSETQ come from the germline V gene.

This clonotype has just a few counts. V usage is TRBV15 and J usage is TRBJ2-7; weak D call: TRBD2 (5 bases). The CDR3 is made up of 14 amino acids. Germline V CDR1 and CDR2: LNHNV, YYDKDF (reference sequence). V shed 5 bases and J shed 3 bases, with 14 bases lying between them. The CDR3 loop is CATSLREGLYEQYF. CDR3 in DNA: TGTGCCACCAGCCTCCGGGAAGGACTCTACGAGCAGTACTTC.

This clonotype was seen only a few times. The chain is built from TRBV18 and TRBJ1-5; D may be TRBD1 (6 bases). The V end lost 2 bases, the J end lost 5 bases, and 13 bases lay between the germline ends. CDR3 length: 15 residues. CDR1 is KGHSH, CDR2 LQKENI, per germline. CDR3 protein: CASSPVRGFDQPQHF. Here the CDR3 DNA reads TGTGCCAGCTCACCAGTCAGGGGATTCGATCAGCCCCAGCATTTT.